This TCR beta chain was recorded in a study of neurological immune-mediated disorders. This CDR3 is 14 amino acids long. Germline assignment: CDR1 SGHRS and CDR2 YFSETQ. Trimming shortened V by 5 bases and J by 7 bases, and 18 bases separated the two germline ends. Documented time point: longitudinal time-point 2. PBMCs stored at -80 C, numbering 2 million, were the origin of the unsorted libraries. This clonotype was recorded many times. Its antigen is currently unknown. General study findings and limits: HTLV-1-associated myelopathy showed the most TCR clonal expansion; multiple sclerosis the least, below healthy controls. Expanded clones shared no CDR3 amino acid sequences across subjects, suggesting private repertoires in all groups.

The authors produced cDNA by 5'RACE using 10-nucleotide random UMIs. From the 5' RACE reads, TCRdb called clonotypes with MiXCR, one entry per CDR3 protein. The sample has about 90,000 distinct CDR3 sequences; 13% are singletons. Sequencing used PBMCs. The sequence derives from a female donor with HTLV-1-associated myelopathy (HAM/TSP). This chain joins TRBV5-1 and TRBJ1-2, with D unresolved. The CDR3 nucleotides are TGCGCCAGCAGTTGGGAGGGTAGCCGTCGTGGCTACACCTTC. Translated, it gives CASSWEGSRRGYTF.